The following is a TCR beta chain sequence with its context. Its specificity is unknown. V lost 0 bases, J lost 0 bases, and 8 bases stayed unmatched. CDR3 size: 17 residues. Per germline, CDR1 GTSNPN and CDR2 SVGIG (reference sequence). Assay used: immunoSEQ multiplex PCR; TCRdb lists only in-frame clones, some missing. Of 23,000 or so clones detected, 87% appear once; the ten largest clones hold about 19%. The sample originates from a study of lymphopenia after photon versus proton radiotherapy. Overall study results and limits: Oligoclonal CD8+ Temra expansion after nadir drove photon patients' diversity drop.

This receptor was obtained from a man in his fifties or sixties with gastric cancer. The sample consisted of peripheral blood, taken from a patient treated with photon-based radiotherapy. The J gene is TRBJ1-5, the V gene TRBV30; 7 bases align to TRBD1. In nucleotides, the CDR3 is TGTGCCTGGAGTGTACGGGAGACAGGGAATAGCAATCAGCCCCAGCATTTT. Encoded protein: CAWSVRETGNSNQPQHF.